The source of this TCR beta chain is a study of T cell changes during pregnancy in multiple sclerosis. Data came from immunoSEQ multiplex PCR; TCRdb stores just in-frame clones and leaves some out. The sample includes around 60,000 clones, under 95% of them seen just once. This CDR3 region has 12 residues. Trimming removed 4 bases at V and 11 bases at J, with 15 bases between. Germline values: CDR1 SGHRS, CDR2 YFSETQ. This clone showed up just once. This sequence was found in a female donor with multiple sclerosis, enrolled in a pregnancy study. The V gene is TRBV5-1, the J gene TRBJ1-1, with a weak D call TRBD1 (6 bases). Material: CD8+ T cells from peripheral blood mononuclear cells, obtained in the third trimester of pregnancy. CDR3 region: CASSAGIQGAFF. CDR3 DNA sequence: TGCGCCAGCAGCGCCGGGATCCAGGGGGCTTTCTTT. The full variable domain, its missing parts supplied by reference TRBV5-1 and TRBJ1-1, is KAGVTQTPRYLIKTRGQQVTLSCSPISGHRSVSWYQQTPGQGLQFLFEYFSETQRNKGNFPGRFSGRQFSNSRSEMNVSTLELGDSALYLCASSAGIQGAFFGQGTRLTVV.